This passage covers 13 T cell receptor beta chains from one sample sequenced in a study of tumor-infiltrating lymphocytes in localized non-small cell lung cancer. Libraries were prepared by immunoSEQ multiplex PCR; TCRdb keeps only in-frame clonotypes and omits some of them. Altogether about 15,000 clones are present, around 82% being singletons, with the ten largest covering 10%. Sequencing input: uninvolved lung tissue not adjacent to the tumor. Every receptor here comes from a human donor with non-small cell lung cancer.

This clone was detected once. The CDR3 reads CASSFQSTDTQYF. The CDR3, as DNA: TGTGCCAGCAGCTTCCAAAGCACAGATACGCAGTATTTT. V is TRBV13 and J is TRBJ2-3; D unclear. CDR1 is PRHDT, CDR2 FYEKMQ, per germline (reference sequence). This CDR3 spans 13 amino acids. Deletions cut 3 bases from V and 0 bases from J, with 4 bases between. The full variable domain, completed using reference TRBV13 and TRBJ2-3, is AAGVIQSPRHLIKEKRETATLKCYPIPRHDTVYWYQQGPGQDPQFLISFYEKMQSDKGSIPDRFSAQQFSDYHSELNMSSLELGDSALYFCASSFQSTDTQYFGPGTRLTVL.

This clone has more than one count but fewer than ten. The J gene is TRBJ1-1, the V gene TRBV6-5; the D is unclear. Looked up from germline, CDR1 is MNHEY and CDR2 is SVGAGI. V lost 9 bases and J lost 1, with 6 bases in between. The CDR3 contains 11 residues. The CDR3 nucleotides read TGTGCCAGTATGAAGAACACTGAAGCTTTCTTT. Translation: CASMKNTEAFF.

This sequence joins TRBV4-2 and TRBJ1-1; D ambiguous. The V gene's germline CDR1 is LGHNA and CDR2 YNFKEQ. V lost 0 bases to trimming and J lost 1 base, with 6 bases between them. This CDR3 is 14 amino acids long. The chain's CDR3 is CASSQDWGNTEAFF. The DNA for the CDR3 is TGTGCCAGCAGCCAAGACTGGGGGAACACTGAAGCTTTCTTT.

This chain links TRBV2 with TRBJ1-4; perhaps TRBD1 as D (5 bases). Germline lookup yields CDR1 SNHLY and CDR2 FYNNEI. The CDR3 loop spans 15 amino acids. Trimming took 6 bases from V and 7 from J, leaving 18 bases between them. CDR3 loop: CASRVEEGIGEKLFF. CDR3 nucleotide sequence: TGTGCCAGCAGGGTCGAAGAGGGGATCGGTGAAAAACTGTTTTTT.

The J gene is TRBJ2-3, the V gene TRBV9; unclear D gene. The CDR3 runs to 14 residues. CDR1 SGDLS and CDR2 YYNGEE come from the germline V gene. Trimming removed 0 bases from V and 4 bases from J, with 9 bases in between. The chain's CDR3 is CASSVDGRADTQYF. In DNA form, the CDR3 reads TGTGCCAGCAGCGTAGACGGTAGGGCAGATACGCAGTATTTT.

This CDR3 reads CASSAPGGSGRGTQYF. CDR3 DNA: TGTGCCAGCAGTGCCCCGGGGGGGAGCGGGAGGGGAACCCAGTACTTC. The chain carries TRBV28 and TRBJ2-5; 10 bases align to TRBD2. Germline V CDR1 and CDR2: MDHEN, SYDVKM. J gave up 8 bases and V 5 bases, and 14 bases lay outside the gene matches. The CDR3 extends over 16 amino acids.

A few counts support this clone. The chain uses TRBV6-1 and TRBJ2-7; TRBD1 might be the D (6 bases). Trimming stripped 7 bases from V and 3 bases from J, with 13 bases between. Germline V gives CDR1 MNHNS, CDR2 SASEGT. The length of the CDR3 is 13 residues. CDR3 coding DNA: TGTGCCAGCATTCAAGGGGGAGTCTACGAGCAGTACTTC. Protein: CASIQGGVYEQYF.

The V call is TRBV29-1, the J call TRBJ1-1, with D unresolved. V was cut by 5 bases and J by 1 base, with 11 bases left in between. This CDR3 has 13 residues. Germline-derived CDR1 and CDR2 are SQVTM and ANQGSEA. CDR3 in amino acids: CSVTLVENTEAFF. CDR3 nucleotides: TGCAGCGTTACCCTCGTGGAGAACACTGAAGCTTTCTTT. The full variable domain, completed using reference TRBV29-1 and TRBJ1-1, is SAVISQKPSRDICQRGTSLTIQCQVDSQVTMMFWYRQQPGQSLTLIATANQGSEATYESGFVIDKFPISRPNLTFSTLTVSNMSPEDSSIYLCSVTLVENTEAFFGQGTRLTVV.

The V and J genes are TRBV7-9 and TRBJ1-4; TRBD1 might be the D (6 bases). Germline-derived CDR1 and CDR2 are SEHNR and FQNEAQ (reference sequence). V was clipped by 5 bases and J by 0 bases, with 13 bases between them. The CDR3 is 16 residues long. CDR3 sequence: CASSLWTVTTNEKLFF. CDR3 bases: TGTGCCAGCAGCCTTTGGACAGTTACAACTAATGAAAAACTGTTTTTT.

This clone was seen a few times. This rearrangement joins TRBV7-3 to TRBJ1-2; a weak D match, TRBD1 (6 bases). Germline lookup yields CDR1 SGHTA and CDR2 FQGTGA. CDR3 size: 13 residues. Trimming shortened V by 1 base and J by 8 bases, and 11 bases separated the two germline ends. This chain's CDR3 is CASSLNRVVGYTF. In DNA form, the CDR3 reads TGTGCCAGCAGCTTAAACAGGGTGGTCGGCTACACCTTC.

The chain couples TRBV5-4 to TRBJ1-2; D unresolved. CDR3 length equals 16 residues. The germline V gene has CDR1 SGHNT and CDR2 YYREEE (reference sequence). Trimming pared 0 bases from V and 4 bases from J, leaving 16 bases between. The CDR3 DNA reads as TGTGCCAGCAGCTTGGAAGCTTCAAGGTCGATCTATGGCTACACCTTC. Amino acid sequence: CASSLEASRSIYGYTF.

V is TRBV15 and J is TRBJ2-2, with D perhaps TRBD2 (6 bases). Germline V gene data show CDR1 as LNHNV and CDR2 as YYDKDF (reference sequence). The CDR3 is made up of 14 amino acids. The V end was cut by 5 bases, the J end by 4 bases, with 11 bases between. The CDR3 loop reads CATSGGLSTGELFF. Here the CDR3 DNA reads TGTGCCACCAGCGGGGGACTCTCCACCGGGGAGCTGTTTTTT.

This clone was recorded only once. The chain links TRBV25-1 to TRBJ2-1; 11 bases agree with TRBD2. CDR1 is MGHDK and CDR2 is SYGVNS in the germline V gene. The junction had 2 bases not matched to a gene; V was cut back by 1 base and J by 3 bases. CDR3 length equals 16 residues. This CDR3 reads CASSEWTSGFYNEQFF. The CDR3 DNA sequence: TGTGCCAGCAGTGAATGGACTAGCGGGTTCTACAATGAGCAGTTCTTC.